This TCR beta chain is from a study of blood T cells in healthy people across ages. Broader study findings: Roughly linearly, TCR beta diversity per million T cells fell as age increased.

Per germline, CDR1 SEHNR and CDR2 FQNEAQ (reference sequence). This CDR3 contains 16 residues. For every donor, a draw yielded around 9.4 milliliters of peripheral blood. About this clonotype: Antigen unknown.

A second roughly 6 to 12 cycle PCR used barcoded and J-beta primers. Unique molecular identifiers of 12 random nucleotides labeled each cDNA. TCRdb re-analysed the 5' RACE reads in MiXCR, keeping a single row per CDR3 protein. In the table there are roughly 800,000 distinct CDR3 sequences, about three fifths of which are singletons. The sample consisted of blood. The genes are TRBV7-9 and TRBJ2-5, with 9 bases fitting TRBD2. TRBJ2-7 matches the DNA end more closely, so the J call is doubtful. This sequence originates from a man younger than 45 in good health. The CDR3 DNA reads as TGTGCCAGCAGCTTAGTTGGACTAGCGTTTGAGCACGAGCAGTACTTC. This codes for CASSLVGLAFEHEQYF.